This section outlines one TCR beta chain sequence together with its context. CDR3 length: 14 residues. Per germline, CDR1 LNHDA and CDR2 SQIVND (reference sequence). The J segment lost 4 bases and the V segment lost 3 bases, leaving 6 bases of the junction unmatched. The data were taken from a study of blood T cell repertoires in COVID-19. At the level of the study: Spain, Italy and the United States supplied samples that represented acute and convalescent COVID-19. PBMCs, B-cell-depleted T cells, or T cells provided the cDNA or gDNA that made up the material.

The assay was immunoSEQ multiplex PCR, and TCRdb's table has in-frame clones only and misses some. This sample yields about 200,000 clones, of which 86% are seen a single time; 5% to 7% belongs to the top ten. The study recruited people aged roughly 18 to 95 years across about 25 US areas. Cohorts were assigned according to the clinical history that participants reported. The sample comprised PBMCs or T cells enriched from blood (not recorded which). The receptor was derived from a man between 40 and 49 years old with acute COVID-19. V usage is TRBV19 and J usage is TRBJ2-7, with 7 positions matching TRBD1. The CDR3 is CASSIRDREYEQYF. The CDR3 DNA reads TGTGCCAGTAGTATCAGGGACAGAGAATACGAGCAGTACTTC.